This T cell receptor beta chain was obtained from a study of T-cell reconstitution after alpha-beta-depleted transplantation in children. Findings of the study overall: When one year had passed after transplant, most T-cell counts and diversity came from newly produced T cells.

The CDR3 totals 17 residues. Germline V gene lookup returns CDR1 SGHNT and CDR2 YYREEE (reference sequence). V dropped 5 bases and J dropped 0 bases, with 17 bases sitting between them. Unique molecular identifiers were used in preparing the TCRbeta library. One entry per CDR3 protein, called by TCRdb with MiXCR from the PCR reads. Among 250,000 to 400,000 distinct CDR3 sequences listed, approximately 23% were seen once. On this clonotype itself: Its antigen remains unidentified.

The material was PBMCs, mostly from graft donor cells, obtained 180 days after TCRalphabeta/CD19-depleted stem cell transplant. The V gene is TRBV5-4, the J gene TRBJ2-2, with D possibly matching TRBD1 (5 bases). The sequence was collected from a male patient between 10 and 17 years old who had a stem cell transplant for acute lymphoblastic leukemia, so the T cells may come from the graft donor. CDR3 residues: CASRINQGNANTGELFF. The CDR3, as DNA: TGTGCCAGCAGGATAAACCAGGGTAACGCGAACACCGGGGAGCTGTTTTTT. The whole variable domain, filled in from reference TRBV5-4 and TRBJ2-2, reads ETGVTQSPTHLIKTRGQQVTLRCSSQSGHNTVSWYQQALGQGPQFIFQYYREEENGRGNFPPRFSGLQFPNYSSELNVNALELDDSALYLCASRINQGNANTGELFFGEGSRLTVL.